This TCR beta chain was sequenced in a study of T cell responses to AZD1222 COVID-19 vaccine. CDR1 MDHEN and CDR2 SYDVKM come from the germline V gene. The ends were cut back, 4 bases at V and 2 bases at J, with 12 bases in the middle. The length of the CDR3 is 15 residues. A note on this clone: Its target is unknown.

Repertoires were generated with immunoSEQ multiplex PCR, while TCRdb's copy carries only in-frame clones and drops some. This table has around 150,000 clones, just under 95% appearing once. Findings of the study overall: Donors in the cohort were predominantly white British and more often female, and clonal diversity was possibly underestimated. Rises in breadth and depth of Spike-specific TCRs came after two AZD1222 doses. As reported, nearly half of all spike-specific TCRs target variant regions that are unmutated. Repertoires were collected only later (after the peak T cell response had occurred).

This clonotype originated in an adult who received the AZD1222 COVID-19 vaccine. The material sequenced was peripheral blood, taken 28 days after the second AZD1222 dose. This chain links TRBV28 with TRBJ1-5; D might be TRBD1 (5 bases). The CDR3 protein is CASSSAGGGNQPQHF. The DNA of the CDR3 is TGTGCCAGCAGTTCGGCGGGGGGGGGCAATCAGCCCCAGCATTTT.